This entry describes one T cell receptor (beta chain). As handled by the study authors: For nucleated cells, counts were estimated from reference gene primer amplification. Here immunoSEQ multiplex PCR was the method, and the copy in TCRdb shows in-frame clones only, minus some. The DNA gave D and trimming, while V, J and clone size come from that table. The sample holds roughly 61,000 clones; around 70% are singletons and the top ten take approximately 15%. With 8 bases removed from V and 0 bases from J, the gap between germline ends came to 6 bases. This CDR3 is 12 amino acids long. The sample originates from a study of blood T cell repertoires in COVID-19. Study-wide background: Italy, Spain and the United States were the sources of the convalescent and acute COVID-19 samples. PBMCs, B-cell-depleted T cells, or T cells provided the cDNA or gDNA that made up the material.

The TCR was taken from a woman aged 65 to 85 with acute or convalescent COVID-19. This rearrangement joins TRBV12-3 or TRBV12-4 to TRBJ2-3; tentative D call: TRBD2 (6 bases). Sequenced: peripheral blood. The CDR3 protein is CASGRSTDTQYF. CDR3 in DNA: TGTGCCAGCGGGAGGAGCACAGATACGCAGTATTTT.